This TCR beta chain was captured in a study of blood T cells in healthy people across ages (dated by TCRdb to the mid-2010s). Background on the whole study: In model experiments, roughly one uniquely barcoded TCR beta cDNA molecule per two T cells was captured by template switching. Using deep sequencing normalized with unique cDNA molecular identifiers, the study measured how TCR beta repertoire diversity changes with age. Four age groups were formed from the donors: young (average 16 years), middle-aged (around 41), aged (roughly 59) and long-lived (more than 75). To avoid experimental bias, donors of different ages were spread randomly across the sequencing lanes. For two donors (one aged 18 to 30 and one aged 80 or older), the study analyzed two additional independent replicas of 1 million unique cDNA reads from the same blood draw. Study-wide conclusions, independent of this receptor: Because the CMV infection status of the donors was unknown, age-related changes in expanded clonotypes may potentially have been confounded. Estimates of total diversity based on one million sequenced T cells were regarded as lower bounds and as underestimates. The percentage of naive T cells measured by flow cytometry correlated strongly with observed TCR beta diversity. Because profiling used bulk unsorted PBMCs, naive and antigen-experienced compartments could not be compared conclusively. Compared with the aged group, the long-lived group had more naive CD4+ T cells, fewer expanded clones and increased TCR diversity, suggesting age selection. Observed TCR beta diversity per million T cells fell roughly linearly with age, and a significant reduction was already apparent by age around 39.

Library preparation was by 5' RACE. TCRdb lists the instrument as Illumina HiSeq 2500. A second about 6 to 11 cycle PCR used a sample-barcoded 5' primer and a J-beta primer mix. Each TCR beta cDNA molecule received a unique molecular identifier from a template-switch 5' adaptor carrying 12 random nucleotides. At least 2.5 million CDR3-containing paired-end reads were obtained from each sample. The Mint cDNA synthesis kit, primed by a TRBC-specific oligonucleotide, was used to synthesize first-strand cDNA from all RNA. After uracil-DNA glycosylase treatment, a first 18-cycle PCR used universal primers M1SS and BC2_uni_R on all cDNA. From the authors' description of their analysis: For normalization, 1 million high-quality reads were randomly selected from each sample, with every read carrying a distinct molecular identifier. Reads sharing molecular identifiers were discarded rather than binned into consensus sequences. MiTCR, run with a Q25 quality threshold and the strictest error-elimination algorithm, handled CDR3 identification, clonotype clustering and error correction. A nonparametric unseen species model using Euler transformation provided a lower-bound estimate of total TCR beta diversity. TCRdb handled the public reads itself, with Q25 trimming in fastp and clone calling in MiXCR, and kept productive beta chains. For every CDR3 protein sequence, its rows merge into one entry that carries the most common genes and DNA. The V and J calls and clone size come from TCRdb's table, not from the authors' own analysis. The sample data list some 1.7 million distinct CDR3 sequences, and roughly 27% of these were observed just once. The ten largest clones add up to roughly 8% of the sample.

Ten or more counts support this clonotype. Its cognate antigen has yet to be identified. The sample holds no much larger clone one base away, and base qualities are not on file. Measured from the cysteine to the phenylalanine, the CDR3 is 15 residues long. Only the CDR3 part of the read is kept: 45 bases, read in frame from the first base. Relative to germline, V is 5 bases shorter and J is 4 bases shorter, with 15 bases between their ends. In the germline V gene (reference sequence), CDR1 corresponds to DFQATT and CDR2 to SNEGSKA. The approximately 39 donors, aged about 6 to 95 years, were systemically healthy Caucasian individuals from Russia. Around 9.8 milliliters of peripheral blood were collected from each donor into EDTA-treated Vacutainer tubes. Ficoll-Paque density-gradient centrifugation was used to isolate PBMCs, with at least 6.5 million per sample. Total RNA was extracted from PBMCs with Trizol reagent, with at least 6 micrograms obtained per sample. For every donor, an aliquot of PBMCs went through flow cytometry to measure the percentages of naive CD45RAhigh/CD27high T cells.

The chain was built from TRBV20-1 and TRBJ2-6, with the D segment identity uncertain. The material sequenced was blood. This receptor was obtained from a woman between 25 and 40 years old in good health. CDR3 protein: CSAPRVDLGANVLTF. Read as DNA, the sequence is TGCAGTGCTCCAAGGGTGGATCTGGGGGCCAACGTCCTGACTTTC.